This entry features one TCR beta chain sequence. Original processing methods: It was from reference gene primer amplification that nucleated cell counts were estimated. TCRdb's copy holds only in-frame clones and misses some; the assay was immunoSEQ multiplex PCR. V, J and clone size were drawn from that table, and D and trimming were deduced from the DNA. The profile covers some 150,000 clones, with approximately 78% appearing a single time and roughly 3.9% taken by the ten largest. The sample comes from a study of blood T cell repertoires in COVID-19. Study in general: The United States, Italy and Spain were the sources of the acute and convalescent COVID-19 samples.

The specimen was peripheral blood. This clonotype originated in a woman older than 75 with acute or convalescent COVID-19.

In DNA form, the CDR3 reads TGTGCCACCAGTGATCTTACCGCCGGAGGGAATGAGCAGTTCTTC. This gives the protein CATSDLTAGGNEQFF. The chain carries TRBV24-1 and TRBJ2-1; TRBD2 is a possible D gene (6 bases). This CDR3 region has 15 residues. V lost 3 bases and J 7 bases, leaving 15 bases between the germline ends. Germline V CDR1 and CDR2: KGHDR, SFDVKD.